These 27 T cell receptor beta chains came from one sample sequenced in a study of blood T cell repertoires in COVID-19. The assay was immunoSEQ multiplex PCR, and TCRdb's table has in-frame clones only and misses some. The data show some 260,000 clones, under 90% seen once. The sample taken for sequencing was peripheral blood. These receptors all stem from a woman in her late teens or twenties with acute or convalescent COVID-19.

The rearrangement joins TRBV5-1 to TRBJ2-5; 7 bases agree with TRBD1. Trimming removed 1 base from V and 4 bases from J; junction bases left unmatched: 7. Germline loops: CDR1 SGHRS, CDR2 YFSETQ. The CDR3 spans 15 residues. The CDR3 loop reads CASSLRQGVGETQYF. The DNA of the CDR3 is TGCGCCAGCAGCTTGCGGCAGGGGGTCGGAGAGACCCAGTACTTC.

This chain links TRBV15 with TRBJ2-2; 8 bases fit TRBD1. V gave up 2 bases and J gave up 5 bases; unmatched junction bases: 7. The CDR3 totals 16 residues. Germline V lookup: CDR1 LNHNV, CDR2 YYDKDF (reference sequence). The CDR3 reads CATSRFRTGTTGELFF. The CDR3 coding sequence is TGTGCCACCAGCAGATTTCGGACAGGGACGACCGGGGAGCTGTTTTTT.

The chain uses TRBV3-1 (or the pseudogene TRBV3-2) and TRBJ1-4, with 7 bases matching TRBD1. The V gene end was trimmed by 1 base and the J gene end by 8 bases; junction bases not matched to a gene: 7. The germline V gene encodes CDR1 LGHDT and CDR2 YNNKEL (reference sequence). The CDR3 covers 15 residues. This CDR3 reads CASSQAPGGWEKLFF. The CDR3, as DNA: TGTGCCAGCAGCCAAGCCCCAGGGGGGTGGGAAAAACTGTTTTTT.

The CDR3 nucleotides are TGTGCCACCAGCAGTGTGGGAGACAACACCGGGGAGCTGTTTTTT. Translation: CATSSVGDNTGELFF. The chain joins TRBV15 to TRBJ2-2; TRBD2 might be the D (5 bases). Germline V gene lookup returns CDR1 LNHNV and CDR2 YYDKDF (reference sequence). Trimming cost V 3 bases and J 2 bases, with 10 bases left between them. The CDR3 runs 15 residues.

The chain recombines TRBV19 with TRBJ2-7; 7 bases are shared with TRBD2. With V trimmed by 7 bases and J by 0 bases, 3 bases remained unmatched. The CDR3 covers 13 residues. Germline values: CDR1 LNHDA, CDR2 SQIVND (reference sequence). CDR3 residues: CASMGGGSYEQYF. The CDR3 DNA is TGTGCCAGTATGGGGGGGGGCTCCTACGAGCAGTACTTC.

The V gene is TRBV6-4, the J gene TRBJ2-1, with 9 bases matching TRBD2. After removal of 8 bases from V and 6 bases from J, the junction contained 11 bases not matched to a gene. CDR1 MRHNA and CDR2 SNTAGT come from the germline V gene. This CDR3 comprises 15 residues. CDR3 sequence reads: CASSEGGREINEQFF. The CDR3, as DNA: TGTGCCAGCTCCGAGGGCGGGAGGGAAATCAATGAGCAGTTCTTC.

This chain links TRBV29-1 with TRBJ1-2; D call uncertain. Trimming took 5 bases from V and 5 from J, leaving 15 bases between them. The CDR3 has 13 residues. Germline V gene sequence: CDR1 SQVTM, CDR2 ANQGSEA. The CDR3 spells CSVPNTLGYGYTF. DNA of the CDR3: TGCAGCGTTCCCAACACACTAGGGTATGGCTACACCTTC.

The chain links TRBV11-2 to TRBJ1-1; maybe TRBD1 (5 bases). Per germline, CDR1 SGHAT and CDR2 FQNNGV. The germline V and J ends were trimmed by 1 base and 7 bases, with 7 bases remaining between them. The CDR3 loop spans 12 amino acids. DNA for the CDR3: TGTGCCAGCAGCTTAGTCAGGGTTGAAGCTTTCTTT. Translated: CASSLVRVEAFF.

This chain joins TRBV25-1 and TRBJ1-5, with TRBD1 identical over 8 bases. CDR1 is MGHDK, CDR2 SYGVNS, per germline. With 4 bases clipped from V and 6 bases from J, the junction kept 11 bases outside the gene matches. The CDR3 length is 16 residues. The CDR3 DNA reads as TGTGCCAGCAGTGCTCCCCGACAGGGGAGGGGTCAGCCCCAGCATTTT. This encodes CASSAPRQGRGQPQHF. Drawing the rest from reference TRBV25-1 and TRBJ1-5, the complete variable domain is EADIYQTPRYLVIGTGKKITLECSQTMGHDKMYWYQQDPGMELHLIHYSYGVNSTEKGDLSSESTVSRIRTEHFPLTLESARPSHTSQYLCASSAPRQGRGQPQHFGDGTRLSIL.

In DNA, the CDR3 is TGTGCCAGCAGTCAATCAACGGGACTAGCGGGAGAAGGGCTTCTGGATTTCTCCGAGCAGTACTTC. The encoded protein is CASSQSTGLAGEGLLDFSEQYF. The chain has TRBV6-6 and TRBJ2-7; the match to TRBD2 covers 14 bases. The CDR3 extends over 22 amino acids. The V and J ends lost 5 bases and 6 bases, in that order; junction bases with no gene match: 27. Per germline, CDR1 MNHNY and CDR2 SVGAGI (reference sequence).

V is TRBV4-3 and J is TRBJ2-1; 7 bases fit TRBD2. Germline CDR1 reads LGHNA; CDR2 reads YSLEER. There are 14 residues in the CDR3. Trimming cost V 1 base and J 6 bases; bases outside gene matches: 3. The CDR3 sequence is CASSQGRTSNEQFF. CDR3 nucleotides: TGCGCCAGCAGCCAAGGGAGGACTAGCAATGAGCAGTTCTTC.

The J gene is TRBJ2-2, the V gene TRBV7-9; no reliable D call. Looked up from germline, CDR1 is SEHNR and CDR2 is FQNEAQ (reference sequence). This CDR3 region has 15 residues. Trimming removed 0 bases from V and 5 bases from J, with 10 bases in between. The CDR3 protein is CASSLALGVTGELFF. DNA for the CDR3: TGTGCCAGCAGCTTAGCTCTAGGCGTAACCGGGGAGCTGTTTTTT.

There are a few counts of this clone. The chain joins TRBV5-6 to TRBJ1-2, with TRBD1 identical over 10 bases. The CDR3 runs 15 residues. The trim removed 4 bases at V and 3 bases at J, leaving 6 bases unmatched. Per germline, CDR1 SGHDT and CDR2 YYEEEE. This chain's CDR3 is CASSIGQGVDYGYTF. The CDR3 nucleotides read TGTGCCAGCAGCATTGGACAGGGGGTTGACTATGGCTACACCTTC.

The chain combines TRBV29-1 with TRBJ2-6; TRBD1 is a possible D gene (5 bases). With 0 bases removed from V and 4 bases from J, the gap between germline ends came to 10 bases. Germline CDR1 and CDR2: SQVTM and ANQGSEA. The CDR3 has 15 residues. The CDR3 spells CSVEEEGAGANVLTF. The CDR3 region has the DNA TGCAGCGTTGAAGAAGAAGGGGCCGGGGCCAACGTCCTGACTTTC.

The J gene is TRBJ1-1, the V gene TRBV9, with unresolved D. Germline V lookup: CDR1 SGDLS, CDR2 YYNGEE. With 3 bases removed from V and 3 bases from J, the gap between germline ends came to 12 bases. This CDR3 is built from 14 residues. CDR3 sequence reads: CASSAGKRYTEAFF. CDR3 in DNA: TGTGCCAGCAGCGCCGGTAAGAGGTACACTGAAGCTTTCTTT.

This clone was picked up a small number of times. The chain carries TRBV4-3 and TRBJ2-7, with 10 bases fitting TRBD2. Trimming cost V 0 bases and J 2 bases; bases outside gene matches: 4. The V gene's germline CDR1 is LGHNA and CDR2 YSLEER. This CDR3 comprises 16 residues. CDR3 sequence reads: CASSQDHTSGTYEQYF. The DNA for the CDR3 is TGCGCCAGCAGCCAAGATCATACTAGCGGGACCTACGAGCAGTACTTC.

The chain links TRBV27 to TRBJ2-1; 8 bases align to TRBD1. From germline, CDR1 is MNHEY and CDR2 SMNVEV (reference sequence). The CDR3 loop spans 15 amino acids. The trim removed 3 bases at V and 6 bases at J, leaving 7 bases unmatched. Here the CDR3 DNA reads TGTGCCAGCAGTTTCAGGGGGCAGCGTCTCAATGAGCAGTTCTTC. As protein: CASSFRGQRLNEQFF.

The chain uses TRBV6-5 and TRBJ2-7; possibly TRBD1 for D (6 bases). V gave up 5 bases and J gave up 3 bases, with 8 bases separating them. This CDR3 has 12 residues. Germline CDR1 MNHEY, CDR2 SVGAGI. The CDR3 is CASSQQGYEQYF. In nucleotides, the CDR3 is TGTGCCAGCAGTCAACAGGGCTACGAGCAGTACTTC.

Turning to this clone: Other DNA sequences in this specimen translate into the identical CDR3. The chain combines TRBV18 with TRBJ2-7, with 11 positions matching TRBD1. The V gene end was trimmed by 6 bases and the J gene end by 4 bases; junction bases not matched to a gene: 5. Looked up from germline, CDR1 is KGHSH and CDR2 is LQKENI. The CDR3 has 14 residues. Written as DNA, the CDR3 is TGTGCCAGCTCCCCTGGGACAGGGGGGTACGAGCAGTACTTC. It yields the protein CASSPGTGGYEQYF.

The chain recombines TRBV4-3 with TRBJ1-4, with a tentative D call TRBD1 (6 bases). Per the germline V gene, CDR1 is LGHNA and CDR2 is YSLEER. The V and J ends lost 0 bases and 7 bases respectively, with 15 bases between them. CDR3 length: 16 residues. The CDR3 sequence: CASSQDQRQESEKLFF. The CDR3 coding sequence is TGCGCCAGCAGCCAAGATCAGAGACAGGAGAGTGAAAAACTGTTTTTT.

This chain links TRBV6-5 with TRBJ2-2; D may be TRBD2 (5 bases). In germline, CDR1 is MNHEY, CDR2 SVGAGI. The ends were cut back, 2 bases at V and 6 bases at J, with 13 bases in the middle. The CDR3 loop spans 15 amino acids. The CDR3 reads CASSYTDTRAGELFF. In DNA, the CDR3 is TGTGCCAGCAGTTACACCGATACTAGAGCCGGGGAGCTGTTTTTT.

The V and J genes are TRBV11-2 and TRBJ2-6; D uncertain. Germline loops: CDR1 SGHAT, CDR2 FQNNGV. Trimming removed 5 bases at V and 0 bases at J, with 14 bases between. The CDR3 consists of 17 residues. Written as DNA, the CDR3 is TGTGCCAGCAGCACAGTCCCTGTTTACTCTGGGGCCAACGTCCTGACTTTC. Translation gives CASSTVPVYSGANVLTF.

The rearrangement joins TRBV7-9 to TRBJ2-7; 7 bases are shared with TRBD2. With V trimmed by 5 bases and J by 5 bases, 18 bases remained unmatched. Germline V CDR1 and CDR2: SEHNR, FQNEAQ (reference sequence). This CDR3 comprises 17 residues. CDR3 protein: CASSPLRDYLPGDEQYF. The DNA for the CDR3 is TGTGCCAGCAGCCCGCTCCGGGACTACCTTCCCGGGGACGAGCAGTACTTC. The whole variable domain, remainder taken from reference TRBV7-9 and TRBJ2-7, is DTGVSQNPRHKITKRGQNVTFRCDPISEHNRLYWYRQTLGQGPEFLTYFQNEAQLEKSRLLSDRFSAERPKGSFSTLEIQRTEQGDSAMYLCASSPLRDYLPGDEQYFGPGTRLTVT.

This clone occurred once. The chain uses TRBV19 and TRBJ1-1; 9 bases match TRBD1. The CDR3 totals 13 residues. Germline-derived CDR1 and CDR2 are LNHDA and SQIVND (reference sequence). The trim removed 3 bases at V and 8 bases at J, leaving 4 bases unmatched. The CDR3 DNA sequence: TGTGCCAGTAGTATTGGACAGGGGTTGGAAGCTTTCTTT. The encoded protein is CASSIGQGLEAFF.

The genes are TRBV4-3 and TRBJ2-5; TRBD2 matches at 11 bases. Germline loops: CDR1 LGHNA, CDR2 YSLEER. CDR3 length equals 17 residues. Trimming took 0 bases from V and 8 from J; bases not matched to a gene: 11. The CDR3 protein is CASSQDLSSGGTGTQYF. The CDR3 region has the DNA TGCGCCAGCAGCCAAGATCTGTCTAGCGGGGGGACCGGTACCCAGTACTTC.

This chain links TRBV7-9 with TRBJ1-1, with D perhaps TRBD1 (5 bases). Germline CDR1 is SEHNR and CDR2 is FQNEAQ (reference sequence). The CDR3 consists of 12 residues. V was pared by 4 bases and J by 6 bases, with 9 bases between. CDR3 bases: TGTGCCAGCAGCTCCCAGGGTCCTGAAGCTTTCTTT. This translates into CASSSQGPEAFF.

The V call is TRBV15, the J call TRBJ1-5; the D is unclear. Germline V CDR1 and CDR2: LNHNV, YYDKDF (reference sequence). Trimming stripped 2 bases from V and 6 bases from J, with 11 bases between. This CDR3 comprises 14 residues. CDR3 nucleotide sequence: TGTGCCACCAGCAGACCCCCGGGTTCTCAGCCCCAGCATTTT. Translating it yields CATSRPPGSQPQHF.